This T cell receptor beta chain originates from a study of cytomegalovirus exposure and HLA in healthy donors. In the study overall: Previous work identified roughly 120 million unique TCR beta sequences from 150 million to 200 million T cells. Overall study findings and caveats: Earlier analysis found most TCR beta V segments productive about 87% or about 30% of the time.

13 Jbeta primers and 60 Vbeta primers were used for the PCR. Sequencing was performed with immunoSEQ multiplex PCR; in TCRdb, only in-frame clones are kept and a portion is missing. The data contain 200,000 to 250,000 clones, about 72% of them singletons. To note about this clone: Its cognate antigen is unknown.

The germline gives CDR1 MDHEN, CDR2 SYDVKM. CDR3 size: 15 residues. Trimming shortened V by 4 bases and J by 1 base, and 13 bases separated the two germline ends. This TCR derives from a male donor in good health and CMV-seronegative. V and J are TRBV28 and TRBJ1-1, with D maybe TRBD1 (5 bases). The sequenced material came from PBMCs. CDR3 protein: CASSSPGGPNTEAFF. DNA for the CDR3: TGTGCCAGCAGTTCGCCGGGGGGTCCGAACACTGAAGCTTTCTTT.